The 5 T cell receptor beta chains given below trace back to one sample, sequenced in a study of molecular identifiers for immune sequencing clone quantification (dated by TCRdb to the late 2010s). Libraries were made using PCR. The sequencer was an Illumina HiSeq 4000. TCRdb trimmed public reads at Q25 via fastp, called clones via MiXCR and kept in-frame beta chains. Each CDR3 protein gets just one entry, which takes the most common genes and DNA from the rows behind it. The sample table holds under 650,000 distinct CDR3 sequences, of which nearly 20% were seen once. The ten largest clones add up to roughly 0.9% of the sample. The sequencing sample was made of naive CD8+ T cells from blood, with Jurkat cell RNA spiked in. The cell subset or site tag for this specimen amounts to: FACS-sorted CD8+CD4-CCR7+CD45RA+ naive T cells. The source of these receptors is a human donor in good health. Some libraries in this study had Jurkat cell RNA spiked in.

This clonotype has a count of ten or more. J is TRBJ2-7 and V is TRBV6-5; TRBD1 agrees at 9 bases. V was clipped by 2 bases and J by 0 bases; unmatched bases: 5. Germline V gene lookup returns CDR1 MNHEY and CDR2 SVGAGI. The CDR3 is made up of 16 amino acids. CDR3 loop: CASSYTGTGSSYEQYF. The CDR3 DNA reads TGTGCCAGCAGTTACACCGGGACAGGGAGCTCCTACGAGCAGTACTTC.

For this clonotype: Just one base apart from a much larger clone, this may be a read error. This sequence joins TRBV7-9 and TRBJ2-7; D not certain. The CDR3 contains 14 residues. Looked up from germline, CDR1 is SEHNR and CDR2 is FQNEAQ (reference sequence). Trimming stripped 3 bases from V and 0 bases from J, with 9 bases between. The CDR3 here is CASSLITDSYEQYF. The CDR3 DNA is TGTGCCAGCAGCTTGATTACGGACTCCTACGAGCAGTACTTC.

As concerns this clonotype: A junction boundary mismatches the germline segment, possibly from a read error. This chain uses TRBV20-1 with TRBJ1-5; possibly TRBD1 for D (5 bases). Per the germline V gene, CDR1 is DFQATT and CDR2 is SNEGSKA (reference sequence). The CDR3 extends over 18 amino acids. Here the CDR3 DNA reads TGCAGTGCTAGATCCGTAGTAACGGGGGGTTATAGCAATCGGCCCCAGCATTTT. Encoded protein: CSARSVVTGGYSNRPQHF.

There are a few counts of this clonotype. The chain links TRBV4-1 to TRBJ1-6; D is unclear. CDR3 length: 16 residues. Germline loops: CDR1 MGHRA, CDR2 YSYEKL. Trimming cost V 0 bases and J 5 bases, with 11 bases left between them. The CDR3 loop reads CASSQDLVTHNSPLHF. The CDR3 DNA reads as TGCGCCAGCAGCCAAGATTTGGTTACCCATAATTCACCCCTCCACTTT.

A remark on this clonotype: A read error may produce the germline difference seen at one junction end. This chain connects TRBV20-1 to TRBJ2-7, with TRBD2 matching 13 bases. Per the germline V gene, CDR1 is DFQATT and CDR2 is SNEGSKA (reference sequence). The CDR3 is 15 residues long. This CDR3 reads CSARGTSGSVYGQYF. The CDR3 coding sequence is TGCAGTGCTAGAGGGACTAGCGGGAGTGTGTACGGGCAGTACTTC.